This T cell receptor (beta chain) was identified in a study of blood T cell repertoires in COVID-19. Study-wide background: The United States, Italy and Spain provided the acute and convalescent COVID-19 samples.

The table came from immunoSEQ multiplex PCR; TCRdb's copy has only in-frame clones and leaves some out. The sample includes approximately 130,000 clones, around 86% seen only once; the top ten take approximately 16%. CDR1 is MNHEY, CDR2 SVGAGI, per germline. CDR3 length equals 15 residues. Trimming took 1 base from V and 3 from J, leaving 12 bases between them. This sequence was found in a woman in her forties or fifties who had recovered from COVID-19. Sequencing input: peripheral blood. The V gene is TRBV6-5, the J gene TRBJ1-1; maybe TRBD1 (6 bases). The CDR3 DNA follows: TGTGCCAGCAGTTACTACAGGGCAGGGGACACTGAAGCTTTCTTT. It codes for CASSYYRAGDTEAFF.